The 32 T cell receptor beta chains reported below all come from one sample, sequenced in a study of blood T cell repertoires in COVID-19. Profiling relied on immunoSEQ multiplex PCR, and the TCRdb table lists in-frame clones only, not all of them. The data hold around 300,000 clones, with 70% to 90% observed a single time. The sample consisted of peripheral blood. These receptors were taken from a woman younger than 45 with active or convalescent COVID-19.

The chain couples TRBV2 to TRBJ2-3; 7 bases are a match to TRBD1. V lost 6 bases, J lost 5 bases, and 17 bases stayed unmatched. The germline gives CDR1 SNHLY, CDR2 FYNNEI. The CDR3 length is 17 residues. As DNA, the CDR3 is TGTGCCAGCAGGAGGAGGACCGGGACAGCAAAGGGAGATACGCAGTATTTT. Translation gives CASRRRTGTAKGDTQYF. The full variable domain, completed using reference TRBV2 and TRBJ2-3, is EPEVTQTPSHQVTQMGQEVILRCVPISNHLYFYWYRQILGQKVEFLVSFYNNEISEKSEIFDDQFSVERPDGSNFTLKIRSTKLEDSAMYFCASRRRTGTAKGDTQYFGPGTRLTVL.

The gene calls are TRBV30 and TRBJ2-3, with 12 bases identical to TRBD2. The CDR3 has 15 amino acids. Trimming cost V 1 base and J 5 bases; bases outside gene matches: 4. Germline V lookup: CDR1 GTSNPN, CDR2 SVGIG (reference sequence). The CDR3 DNA reads as TGTGCCTGGAGTGGGACTAGCGGGGCCCGAGATACGCAGTATTTT. Protein product: CAWSGTSGARDTQYF.

About this clone: Other nucleotide sequences from this sample produce the same CDR3. This chain connects TRBV3-1 (or the pseudogene TRBV3-2) to TRBJ2-7; perhaps TRBD1 as D (5 bases). CDR1 is LGHDT and CDR2 is YNNKEL in the germline V gene (reference sequence). There are 14 residues in the CDR3. V was trimmed by 1 base and J by 4 bases, leaving 11 bases between them. The CDR3 reads CASSQGRGGYEQYF. In DNA, the CDR3 is TGTGCCAGCAGCCAAGGTAGGGGCGGTTACGAGCAGTACTTC.

This sequence joins TRBV9 and TRBJ1-2; 9 bases line up with TRBD1. J was trimmed by 8 bases and V by 2 bases; bases with no gene match: 10. The CDR3 covers 15 residues. Germline V gives CDR1 SGDLS, CDR2 YYNGEE. CDR3 loop: CASSVSPGTGFGYTF. The CDR3, as DNA: TGTGCCAGCAGCGTCTCCCCTGGGACAGGGTTCGGCTACACCTTC. Full variable domain (outside the CDR3, taken from reference TRBV9 and TRBJ1-2): DSGVTQTPKHLITATGQRVTLRCSPRSGDLSVYWYQQSLDQGLQFLIQYYNGEERAKGNILERFSAQQFPDLHSELNLSSLELGDSALYFCASSVSPGTGFGYTFGSGTRLTVV.

This rearrangement joins TRBV5-1 to TRBJ2-1; D possibly corresponds to TRBD1 (5 bases). The CDR3 has 16 amino acids. The germline gives CDR1 SGHRS, CDR2 YFSETQ. Trimming took 0 bases from V and 3 from J, leaving 13 bases between them. The CDR3 nucleotides are TGCGCCAGCAGCTTGGAGGGGCCACATGGCTACAATGAGCAGTTCTTC. Its translation: CASSLEGPHGYNEQFF.

This sequence joins TRBV2 and TRBJ1-2; D possibly corresponds to TRBD1 (5 bases). The CDR3 consists of 13 residues. Trimming left V 7 bases short and J 0 bases short, with 9 bases between. Germline V lookup: CDR1 SNHLY, CDR2 FYNNEI. CDR3: CASKGRANYGYTF. The CDR3 region has the DNA TGTGCCAGCAAGGGCAGGGCTAACTATGGCTACACCTTC.

This sequence joins TRBV5-6 and TRBJ1-4; 7 bases map to TRBD1. The length of the CDR3 is 14 residues. Germline V lookup: CDR1 SGHDT, CDR2 YYEEEE. V was clipped by 5 bases and J by 3 bases; unmatched bases: 4. The DNA for the CDR3 is TGTGCCAGCAGTGAGGGGGCCCCTAATGAAAAACTGTTTTTT. As protein: CASSEGAPNEKLFF.

The J gene is TRBJ1-4, the V gene TRBV4-1; D possibly corresponds to TRBD1 (6 bases). The CDR3 has 14 amino acids. The germline CDR1 and CDR2 sequences are MGHRA and YSYEKL. The ends were cut back, 8 bases at V and 4 bases at J, with 14 bases in the middle. Here the CDR3 DNA reads TGCGCCAGCCCAATTGGACAGCATAATGAAAAACTGTTTTTT. It is translated as CASPIGQHNEKLFF.

The chain employs TRBV4-1 and TRBJ2-7, with TRBD1 identical over 10 bases. This CDR3 region has 16 residues. The trim removed 2 bases at V and 3 bases at J, leaving 7 bases unmatched. The germline V gene encodes CDR1 MGHRA and CDR2 YSYEKL. In DNA, the CDR3 is TGCGCCAGCAGCCAATCCCCGGACAGGGGGGGCTACGAGCAGTACTTC. Encoded protein: CASSQSPDRGGYEQYF.

J is TRBJ1-1 and V is TRBV7-9; unclear D gene. Per germline, CDR1 SEHNR and CDR2 FQNEAQ (reference sequence). V was shortened by 0 bases and J by 5 bases, with 13 bases between the two germline ends. This CDR3 spans 15 amino acids. The CDR3 loop reads CASSLAFLGWTEAFF. CDR3 bases: TGTGCCAGCAGCTTAGCATTTCTCGGGTGGACTGAAGCTTTCTTT.

J is TRBJ2-7 and V is TRBV27, with 7 nucleotides matching TRBD2. CDR3 size: 14 residues. Per germline, CDR1 MNHEY and CDR2 SMNVEV (reference sequence). J lost 3 bases, V lost 8 bases, and 10 bases had no gene match. The CDR3 region has the DNA TGTGCCAGCGCCGAACGGGGGGTCTTCTACGAGCAGTACTTC. It codes for CASAERGVFYEQYF.

The rearrangement uses TRBV30 and TRBJ1-6; D is unclear. V lost 0 bases and J 10 bases, leaving 19 bases between the germline ends. The germline gives CDR1 GTSNPN, CDR2 SVGIG (reference sequence). The CDR3 extends over 16 amino acids. CDR3 in amino acids: CAWSVPSGGINSPLHF. DNA for the CDR3: TGTGCCTGGAGTGTACCCTCGGGTGGCATTAACTCACCCCTCCACTTT.

V and J are TRBV9 and TRBJ2-5, with 11 bases fitting TRBD1. Germline trimming cut 2 bases from V and 0 bases from J; bases unmatched to any gene: 3. Germline values: CDR1 SGDLS, CDR2 YYNGEE. The CDR3 has 16 residues. CDR3 sequence reads: CASSVSGQGDQETQYF. In DNA, the CDR3 is TGTGCCAGCAGCGTCTCGGGACAGGGGGACCAAGAGACCCAGTACTTC. Complete variable domain (other parts from reference TRBV9 and TRBJ2-5): DSGVTQTPKHLITATGQRVTLRCSPRSGDLSVYWYQQSLDQGLQFLIQYYNGEERAKGNILERFSAQQFPDLHSELNLSSLELGDSALYFCASSVSGQGDQETQYFGPGTRLLVL.

V gene TRBV4-3 combines with J gene TRBJ2-3; tentative D call: TRBD2 (6 bases). Looked up from germline, CDR1 is LGHNA and CDR2 is YSLEER. The CDR3 spans 14 residues. V gave up 4 bases and J gave up 7 bases, with 15 bases separating them. The CDR3 spells CASSREVRLHTQYF. The DNA of the CDR3 is TGCGCCAGCAGCCGGGAGGTTCGCCTACATACGCAGTATTTT.

The V and J genes are TRBV21-1 and TRBJ1-5; TRBD1 is taken as the D call from the table, unchecked against the DNA. TRBV21-1 is a recognized pseudogene. The CDR3 contains 16 residues. The chain's CDR3 is CASSKVGGIDNQPQHF. The CDR3 DNA is TGTGCCAGCAGCAAAGTAGGGGGAATCGACAATCAGCCCCAGCATTTT.

V and J are TRBV6-5 and TRBJ2-2; perhaps TRBD2 as D (6 bases). Germline V gene sequence: CDR1 MNHEY, CDR2 SVGAGI. The germline V and J ends were trimmed by 9 bases and 5 bases, with 13 bases remaining between them. The CDR3 has 13 residues. The CDR3 sequence is CASTSLGTGELFF. The CDR3 coding sequence is TGTGCCAGTACTAGCTTGGGGACCGGGGAGCTGTTTTTT.

V usage is TRBV10-3 and J usage is TRBJ2-3; 7 nucleotides match TRBD1. The V segment lost 4 bases and the J segment 3 bases; nucleotides outside the gene matches: 4. CDR3 size: 14 residues. CDR1 ENHRY and CDR2 SYGVKD come from the germline V gene. The CDR3 is CAISANRGTDTQYF. The DNA for the CDR3 is TGTGCCATCAGTGCCAACAGGGGTACAGATACGCAGTATTTT.

The chain is built from TRBV15 and TRBJ2-7; possible D gene TRBD1, 6 bases. This CDR3 spans 16 amino acids. V gave up 3 bases and J gave up 0 bases, with 15 bases separating them. CDR1 and CDR2 from the germline V gene are LNHNV and YYDKDF (reference sequence). CDR3 in amino acids: CATSSDLRTASYEQYF. In DNA form, the CDR3 reads TGTGCCACCAGCAGTGACCTTCGGACAGCCTCCTACGAGCAGTACTTC.

This clone is a singleton in its sample. This specimen includes other DNA sequences encoding the same CDR3. The chain recombines TRBV9 with TRBJ2-2; 11 bases agree with TRBD2. V was clipped by 3 bases and J by 4 bases; unmatched bases: 2. Germline V gene lookup returns CDR1 SGDLS and CDR2 YYNGEE. This CDR3 has 15 amino acids. Here the CDR3 reads CASSALAGGTGELFF. The CDR3 DNA reads as TGTGCCAGCAGCGCCCTAGCGGGGGGCACCGGGGAGCTGTTTTTT.

The chain is built from TRBV7-6 and TRBJ2-3, with D perhaps matching TRBD1 (7 bases). Germline V gives CDR1 SGHVS, CDR2 FNYEAQ. Trimming stripped 5 bases from V and 0 bases from J, with 15 bases between. This CDR3 comprises 16 residues. CDR3: CASSIPTGRSTDTQYF. Here the CDR3 DNA reads TGTGCCAGCAGCATACCGACAGGGAGGAGCACAGATACGCAGTATTTT.

V and J are TRBV5-4 and TRBJ2-3; 7 positions match TRBD1. From germline, CDR1 is SGHNT and CDR2 YYREEE (reference sequence). This CDR3 comprises 14 residues. With 9 bases clipped from V and 2 bases from J, the junction kept 9 bases outside the gene matches. CDR3 loop: CATGQAGDTDTQYF. CDR3 in DNA: TGTGCCACCGGACAGGCAGGGGACACAGATACGCAGTATTTT. The variable domain in full, completed from reference TRBV5-4 and TRBJ2-3, reads ETGVTQSPTHLIKTRGQQVTLRCSSQSGHNTVSWYQQALGQGPQFIFQYYREEENGRGNFPPRFSGLQFPNYSSELNVNALELDDSALYLCATGQAGDTDTQYFGPGTRLTVL.

The chain uses TRBV3-1 (or the pseudogene TRBV3-2) and TRBJ1-5; D ambiguous. The germline V gene encodes CDR1 LGHDT and CDR2 YNNKEL (reference sequence). The V and J ends lost 4 bases and 8 bases respectively, with 12 bases between them. CDR3 length: 13 amino acids. The CDR3 DNA sequence: TGTGCCAGCAGCCCCATGGAGGGAGAGCCCCAGCATTTT. Translating it yields CASSPMEGEPQHF.

This rearrangement joins TRBV6-2 or TRBV6-3 to TRBJ2-4; D might be TRBD2 (6 bases). Between the trimmed V and J ends, which lost 6 bases and 15 bases, there was a span of 15 bases. The length of the CDR3 is 11 residues. CDR1 MNHEY and CDR2 SVGEGT come from the germline V gene. CDR3 amino acids: CASSTVGGRYF. The CDR3 nucleotides are TGTGCCAGCAGCACCGTGGGGGGAAGGTACTTC.

About this clone itself: This sample also contains other DNA sequences that code for the same CDR3. The V gene is TRBV19, the J gene TRBJ1-5; D remains unclear. The ends were cut back, 3 bases at V and 0 bases at J, with 9 bases in the middle. There are 15 residues in the CDR3. Looked up from germline, CDR1 is LNHDA and CDR2 is SQIVND (reference sequence). CDR3 nucleotide sequence: TGTGCCAGTAGTATCGCGGGTTATAGCAATCAGCCCCAGCATTTT. It yields the protein CASSIAGYSNQPQHF. Complete variable domain (other parts from reference TRBV19 and TRBJ1-5): DGGITQSPKYLFRKEGQNVTLSCEQNLNHDAMYWYRQDPGQGLRLIYYSQIVNDFQKGDIAEGYSVSREKKESFPLTVTSAQKNPTAFYLCASSIAGYSNQPQHFGDGTRLSIL.

The chain is built from TRBV6-2 or TRBV6-3 and TRBJ2-2, with TRBD1 matching over 8 bases. Germline assignment: CDR1 MNHEY and CDR2 SVGEGT. The CDR3 covers 18 residues. Trimming at V came to 2 bases and at J to 1 base, leaving 9 bases not matched to a gene. The CDR3 is CASSYHARGQGNTGELFF. CDR3 nucleotides: TGTGCCAGCAGTTACCACGCCAGAGGACAGGGGAACACCGGGGAGCTGTTTTTT.

The chain couples TRBV9 to TRBJ1-1; TRBD1 aligns across 7 bases. The length of the CDR3 is 16 residues. The J segment lost 2 bases and the V segment lost 0 bases, leaving 7 bases of the junction unmatched. CDR1 and CDR2 (germline): SGDLS, YYNGEE. CDR3 protein: CASSVAAGGYNTEAFF. The CDR3 nucleotides read TGTGCCAGCAGCGTAGCTGCAGGGGGGTATAACACTGAAGCTTTCTTT.

V usage is TRBV2 and J usage is TRBJ1-4, with TRBD1 identical over 8 bases. V shed 6 bases, J shed 2 bases, and the junction held 5 bases outside the gene matches. The germline CDR1 and CDR2 sequences are SNHLY and FYNNEI. The CDR3 loop spans 15 amino acids. CDR3 amino acids: CASSPRGLTNEKLFF. CDR3 nucleotide sequence: TGTGCCAGCAGCCCCAGGGGGCTGACTAATGAAAAACTGTTTTTT.

The count of this clone is one. This chain links TRBV9 with TRBJ2-1; TRBD2 might be the D (5 bases). Germline CDR1 and CDR2: SGDLS and YYNGEE. The CDR3 has 15 amino acids. The V end lost 0 bases, the J end lost 6 bases, and 13 bases lay between the germline ends. This CDR3 reads CASSVVSLATNEQFF. DNA for the CDR3: TGTGCCAGCAGCGTAGTGTCCCTAGCAACCAATGAGCAGTTCTTC.

This chain connects TRBV9 to TRBJ2-7; D might be TRBD2 (6 bases). Per the germline V gene, CDR1 is SGDLS and CDR2 is YYNGEE. V lost 1 base, J lost 2 bases, and 10 bases lay in between. The CDR3 totals 14 residues. The CDR3 sequence is CASSVSGGPYEQYF. For the CDR3, the DNA is TGTGCCAGCAGCGTATCCGGGGGACCCTACGAGCAGTACTTC.

Here the CDR3 reads CASSLGTGNSGYTF. Written as DNA, the CDR3 is TGCGCCAGCAGCTTGGGGACAGGGAACTCCGGCTACACCTTC. The gene calls are TRBV5-1 and TRBJ1-2; 8 positions match TRBD1. Germline V gene sequence: CDR1 SGHRS, CDR2 YFSETQ. This CDR3 is 14 amino acids long. The V segment lost 0 bases and the J segment 8 bases; nucleotides outside the gene matches: 6.

This chain joins TRBV5-4 and TRBJ2-2; TRBD1 is a possible D gene (5 bases). V lost 0 bases to trimming and J lost 5 bases, with 8 bases between them. CDR1 is SGHNT and CDR2 is YYREEE in the germline V gene (reference sequence). The CDR3 has 14 amino acids. Written as DNA, the CDR3 is TGTGCCAGCAGCTTGGCCAAGGGGACCGGGGAGCTGTTTTTT. Translating gives CASSLAKGTGELFF.

The chain has TRBV21-1 and TRBJ1-1; TRBD1, the D gene given by the table, was not confirmed from the DNA. TRBV21-1 is a recognized pseudogene. The CDR3 consists of 13 residues. CDR3 DNA: TGTGCCAGCAGCAAGATGGACAGGGAAGGAGCTTTCTTT. It encodes CASSKMDREGAFF.